This T cell receptor (beta chain) originates from a study of blood T cell repertoires in COVID-19. The CDR3 is 18 amino acids. Repertoires were generated with immunoSEQ multiplex PCR, while TCRdb's copy carries only in-frame clones and drops some. The sample holds around 97,000 clones, 70% to 85% seen once. This clone was picked up one time. Input material: peripheral blood. V gene TRBV21-1 combines with J gene TRBJ1-1; no DNA check was done on the table's D call, TRBD1. TRBV21-1 is shown as a pseudogene. This sequence originates from a man between 70 and 80 years old with acute or convalescent COVID-19. CDR3 sequence (DNA): TGTGCCAGCAGCAAAGGGGGTATCGGGACAGCTTCTAACACTGAAGCTTTCTTT. Protein sequence: CASSKGGIGTASNTEAFF.